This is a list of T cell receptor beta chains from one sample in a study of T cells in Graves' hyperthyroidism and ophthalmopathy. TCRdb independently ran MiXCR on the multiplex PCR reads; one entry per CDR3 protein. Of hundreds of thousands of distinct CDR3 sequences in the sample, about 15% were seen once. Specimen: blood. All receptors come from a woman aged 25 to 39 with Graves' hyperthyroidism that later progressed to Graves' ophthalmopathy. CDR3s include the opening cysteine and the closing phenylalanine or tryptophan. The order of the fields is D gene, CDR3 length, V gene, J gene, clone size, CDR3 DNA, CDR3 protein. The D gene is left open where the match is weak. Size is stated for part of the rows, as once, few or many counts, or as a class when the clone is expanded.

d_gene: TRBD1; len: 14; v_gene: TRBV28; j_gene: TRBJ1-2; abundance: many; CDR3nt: TGTGCCAGCAGTTTGGGACAGCCCCCATATGGCTACACCTTC; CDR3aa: CASSLGQPPYGYTF
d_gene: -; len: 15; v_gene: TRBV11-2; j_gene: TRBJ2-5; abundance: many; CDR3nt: TGTGCCAGCAGCCCGAGAGTGACAGTCGAAGAGACCCAGTACTTC; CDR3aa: CASSPRVTVEETQYF
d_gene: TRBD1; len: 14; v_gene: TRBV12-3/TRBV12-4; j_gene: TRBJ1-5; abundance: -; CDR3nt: TGTGCCAGCGCACGGGACAGATTTGATCAGCCCCAGCATTTT; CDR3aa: CASARDRFDQPQHF
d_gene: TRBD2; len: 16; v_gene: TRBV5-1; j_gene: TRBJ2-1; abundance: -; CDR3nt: TGCGCCAGCAGCTCTACACCGCGGGAGGGCCAAAATGAGCAGTTCTTC; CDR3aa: CASSSTPREGQNEQFF
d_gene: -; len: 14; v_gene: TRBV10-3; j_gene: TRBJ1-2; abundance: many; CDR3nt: TGTGCCATCAGTCCCCAGGTCGGGGCCGATGGCTACACCTTC; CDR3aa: CAISPQVGADGYTF
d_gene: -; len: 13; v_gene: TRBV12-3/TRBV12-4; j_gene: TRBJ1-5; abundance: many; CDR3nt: TGTGCCAGCAGTTTAGGACAGCGGCAGCCCCAGCATTTT; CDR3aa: CASSLGQRQPQHF
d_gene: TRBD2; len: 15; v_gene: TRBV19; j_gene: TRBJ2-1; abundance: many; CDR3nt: TGTGCCAGTAGTATAGGAAGCGGGAGCTACAATGAGCAGTTCTTC; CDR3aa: CASSIGSGSYNEQFF
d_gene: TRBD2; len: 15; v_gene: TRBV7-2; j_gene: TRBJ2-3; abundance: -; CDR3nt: TGTGCCAGCGCCCGGGACTACCTCAGCACAGATACGCAGTATTTT; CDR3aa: CASARDYLSTDTQYF
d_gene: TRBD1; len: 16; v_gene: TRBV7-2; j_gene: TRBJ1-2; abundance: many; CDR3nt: TGTGCCAGCAGCCAGACAGGGGGAAGGTTTGCCTATGGCTACACCTTC; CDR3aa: CASSQTGGRFAYGYTF
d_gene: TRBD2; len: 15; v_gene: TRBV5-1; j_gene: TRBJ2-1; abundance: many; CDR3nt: TGCGCCAGCAGCGAAACTAGCGGGTTCCCTAATGAGCAGTTCTTC; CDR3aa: CASSETSGFPNEQFF
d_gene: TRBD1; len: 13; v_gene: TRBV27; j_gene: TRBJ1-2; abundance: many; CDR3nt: TGTGCCAGCACCTCCTTGACAGGGAATGGCTACACCTTC; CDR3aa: CASTSLTGNGYTF
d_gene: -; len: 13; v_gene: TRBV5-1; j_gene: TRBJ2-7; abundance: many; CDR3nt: TGCGCCAGCAGCTTGGATCAGGGGAACGAGCAGTACTTC; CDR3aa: CASSLDQGNEQYF
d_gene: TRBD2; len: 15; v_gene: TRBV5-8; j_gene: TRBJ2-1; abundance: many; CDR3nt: TGTGCCAGTAGAAAGCGGGAGGCCTCCTACAATGAGCAGTTCTTC; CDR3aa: CASRKREASYNEQFF
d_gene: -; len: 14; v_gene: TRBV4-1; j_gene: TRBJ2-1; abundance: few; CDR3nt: TGCGCCAGCAGCCCTTCGATGCCCTACAATGAGCAGTTCTTC; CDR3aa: CASSPSMPYNEQFF
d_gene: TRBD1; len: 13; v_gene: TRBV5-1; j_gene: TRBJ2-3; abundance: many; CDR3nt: TGCGCCAGCAGCCCTCCGGGACAGGATACGCAGTATTTT; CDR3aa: CASSPPGQDTQYF
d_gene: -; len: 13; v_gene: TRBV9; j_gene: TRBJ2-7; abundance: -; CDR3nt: TGTGCCAGCAGCACCTCGGACGGCTACGAGCAGTACTTC; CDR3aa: CASSTSDGYEQYF
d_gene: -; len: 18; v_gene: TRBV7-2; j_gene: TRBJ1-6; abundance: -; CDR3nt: TGTGCCAGCAGCTTAGACATATCCCAGAGCTCCTATAATTCACCCCTCCACTTT; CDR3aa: CASSLDISQSSYNSPLHF